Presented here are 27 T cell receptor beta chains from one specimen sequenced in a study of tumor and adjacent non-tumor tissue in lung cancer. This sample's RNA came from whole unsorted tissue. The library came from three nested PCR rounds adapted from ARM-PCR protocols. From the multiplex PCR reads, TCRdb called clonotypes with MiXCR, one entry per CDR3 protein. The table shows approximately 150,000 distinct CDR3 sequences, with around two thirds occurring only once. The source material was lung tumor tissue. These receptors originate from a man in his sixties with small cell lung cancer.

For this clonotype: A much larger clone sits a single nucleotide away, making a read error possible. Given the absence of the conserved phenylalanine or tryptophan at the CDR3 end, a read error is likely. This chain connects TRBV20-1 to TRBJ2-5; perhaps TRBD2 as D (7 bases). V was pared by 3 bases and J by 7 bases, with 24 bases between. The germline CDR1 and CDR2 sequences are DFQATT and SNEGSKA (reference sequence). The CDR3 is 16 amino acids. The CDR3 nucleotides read TGCAGTGCTAGGTTTAGGGGGTTGGGGGGGGCAGGGACCCAGTACTTA. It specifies CSARFRGLGGAGTQYL.

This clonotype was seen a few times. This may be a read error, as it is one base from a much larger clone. The DNA for the CDR3 is TGCAGTGCTCAAGACGACGGCTACGAGCATTACTTC. This sequence encodes CSAQDDGYEHYF. The chain carries TRBV20-1 and TRBJ2-7; D unresolved. There are 12 residues in the CDR3. Per the germline V gene, CDR1 is DFQATT and CDR2 is SNEGSKA (reference sequence).

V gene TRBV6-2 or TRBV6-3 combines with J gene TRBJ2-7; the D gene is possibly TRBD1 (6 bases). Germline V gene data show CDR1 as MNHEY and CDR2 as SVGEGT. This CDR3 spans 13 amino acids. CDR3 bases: TGTGCCAACAGTTACGGACAGACCTACGGGCAGTACGTC. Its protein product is CANSYGQTYGQYV.

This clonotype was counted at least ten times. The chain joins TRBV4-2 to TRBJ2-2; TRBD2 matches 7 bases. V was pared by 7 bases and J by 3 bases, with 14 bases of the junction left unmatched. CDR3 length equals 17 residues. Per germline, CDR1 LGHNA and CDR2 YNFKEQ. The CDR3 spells CASNGLYAGDDTGELFF. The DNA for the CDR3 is TGTGCCAGCAACGGCCTCTATGCGGGAGACGACACCGGGGAGCTGTTTTTT.

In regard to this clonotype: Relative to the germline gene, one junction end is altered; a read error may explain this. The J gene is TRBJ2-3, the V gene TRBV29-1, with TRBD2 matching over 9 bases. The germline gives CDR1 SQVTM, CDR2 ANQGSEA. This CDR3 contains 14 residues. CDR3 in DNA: TGCAGCGCTGACAGCGGGAGGAGCAAAGATACGCAGTATTTT. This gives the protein CSADSGRSKDTQYF.

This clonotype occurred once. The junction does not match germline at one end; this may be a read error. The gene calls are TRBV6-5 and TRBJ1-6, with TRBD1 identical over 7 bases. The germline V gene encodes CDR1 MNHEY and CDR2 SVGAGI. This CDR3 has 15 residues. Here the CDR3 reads CASSFRDSVNSPFHF. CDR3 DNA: TGTGCCAGCAGTTTCCGGGACAGTGTTAATTCACCCTTCCACTTT.

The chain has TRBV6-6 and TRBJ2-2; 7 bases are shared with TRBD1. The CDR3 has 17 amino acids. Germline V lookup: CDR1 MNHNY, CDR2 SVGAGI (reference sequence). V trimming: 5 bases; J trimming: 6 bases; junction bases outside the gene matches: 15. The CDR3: CASSDLGQEYGAGELFF. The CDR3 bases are TGTGCCAGCAGTGACCTCGGACAGGAGTACGGCGCCGGGGAGCTGTTTTTT.

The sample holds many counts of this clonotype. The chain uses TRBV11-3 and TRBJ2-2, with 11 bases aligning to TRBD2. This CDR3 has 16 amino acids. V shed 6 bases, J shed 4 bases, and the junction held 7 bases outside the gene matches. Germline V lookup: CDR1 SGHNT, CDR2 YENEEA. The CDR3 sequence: CASSARLAGFTGELFF. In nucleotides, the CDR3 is TGTGCCAGCAGTGCGAGACTAGCGGGATTCACCGGGGAGCTGTTTTTT.

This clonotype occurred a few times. As DNA, the CDR3 is TGCAGTGCTAGAGATTTACCGGGAGGGTCCCCAGATACGCAGTATTTT. This encodes CSARDLPGGSPDTQYF. The rearrangement uses TRBV20-1 and TRBJ2-3, with TRBD2 identical over 8 bases. This CDR3 has 16 amino acids. V was clipped by 0 bases and J by 4 bases; unmatched bases: 9. Per germline, CDR1 DFQATT and CDR2 SNEGSKA (reference sequence).

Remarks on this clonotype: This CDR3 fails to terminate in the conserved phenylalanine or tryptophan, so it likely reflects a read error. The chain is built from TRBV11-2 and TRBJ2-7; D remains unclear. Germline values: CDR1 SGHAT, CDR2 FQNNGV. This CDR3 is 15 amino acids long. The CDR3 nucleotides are TGTGCCAGTAGCTTAGAATGGCAGGTGAGCTACGAGCAGTACATC. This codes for CASSLEWQVSYEQYI.

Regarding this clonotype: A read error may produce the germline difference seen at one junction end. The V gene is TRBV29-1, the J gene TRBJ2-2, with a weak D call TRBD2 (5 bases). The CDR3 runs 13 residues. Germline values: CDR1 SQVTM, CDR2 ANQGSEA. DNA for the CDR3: TGCAGCGTTCGGATAGCTGACACCGGGGAGCCGTTTTTT. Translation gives CSVRIADTGEPFF.

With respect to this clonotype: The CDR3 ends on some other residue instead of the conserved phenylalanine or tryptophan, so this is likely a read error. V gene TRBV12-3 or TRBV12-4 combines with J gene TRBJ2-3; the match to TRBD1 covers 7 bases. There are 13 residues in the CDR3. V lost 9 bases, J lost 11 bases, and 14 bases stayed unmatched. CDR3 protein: CASRGGVTYRQYL. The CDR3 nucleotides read TGTGCCAGTAGAGGGGGCGTCACATATAGGCAGTATCTT.

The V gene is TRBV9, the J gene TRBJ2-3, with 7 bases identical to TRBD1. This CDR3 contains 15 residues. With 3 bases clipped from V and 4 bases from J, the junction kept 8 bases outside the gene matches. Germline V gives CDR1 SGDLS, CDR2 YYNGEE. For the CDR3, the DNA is TGTGCCAGCAGCGCAGGTGGGCAGGGGGCAGATACGCAGTATTTT. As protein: CASSAGGQGADTQYF. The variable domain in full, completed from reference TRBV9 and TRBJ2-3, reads DSGVTQTPKHLITATGQRVTLRCSPRSGDLSVYWYQQSLDQGLQFLIQYYNGEERAKGNILERFSAQQFPDLHSELNLSSLELGDSALYFCASSAGGQGADTQYFGPGTRLTVL.

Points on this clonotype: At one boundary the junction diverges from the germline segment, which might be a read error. The CDR3 loop reads CSATPVGTDQVTQYF. In DNA, the CDR3 is TGCAGTGCCACACCGGTCGGGACGGACCAAGTGACCCAGTACTTC. The V and J genes are TRBV20-1 and TRBJ2-5; D possibly uses TRBD1 or TRBD2 (5 bases each). CDR3 length equals 15 residues. Germline V lookup: CDR1 DFQATT, CDR2 SNEGSKA (reference sequence).

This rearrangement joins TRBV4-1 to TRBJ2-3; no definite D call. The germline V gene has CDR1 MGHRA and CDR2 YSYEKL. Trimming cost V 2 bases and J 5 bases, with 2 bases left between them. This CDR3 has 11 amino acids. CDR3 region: CASSQRDTQYF. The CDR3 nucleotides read TGCGCCAGCAGCCAACGAGATACGCAGTATTTT.

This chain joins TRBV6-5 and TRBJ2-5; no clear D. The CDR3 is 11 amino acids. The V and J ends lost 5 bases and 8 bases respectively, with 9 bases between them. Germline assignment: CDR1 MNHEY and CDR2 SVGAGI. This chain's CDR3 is CASSNYGTQYF. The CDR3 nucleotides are TGTGCCAGCAGTAACTATGGAACCCAGTACTTC.

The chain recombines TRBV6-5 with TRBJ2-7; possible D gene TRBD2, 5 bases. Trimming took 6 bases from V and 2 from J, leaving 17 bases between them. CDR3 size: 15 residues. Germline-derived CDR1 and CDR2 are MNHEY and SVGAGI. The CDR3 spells CASRGWLAPAYEQYV. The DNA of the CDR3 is TGTGCCAGCAGGGGGTGGCTAGCACCAGCCTACGAGCAGTACGTC.

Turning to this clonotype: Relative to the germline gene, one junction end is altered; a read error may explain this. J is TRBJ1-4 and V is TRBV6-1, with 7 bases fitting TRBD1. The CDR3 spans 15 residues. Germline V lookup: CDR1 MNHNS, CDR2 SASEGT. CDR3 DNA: TGTGCCATCAGTGAAGGGACAGCCAGATATGAAAAACTGTTTTTT. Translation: CAISEGTARYEKLFF.

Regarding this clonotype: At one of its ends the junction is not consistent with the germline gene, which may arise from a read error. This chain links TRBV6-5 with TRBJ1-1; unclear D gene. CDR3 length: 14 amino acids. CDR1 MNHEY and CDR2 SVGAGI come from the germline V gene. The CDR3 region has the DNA TGTACCAGTAGTTACTCGTGGGGAAACACTGAAGCTTTCTTT. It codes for CTSSYSWGNTEAFF.

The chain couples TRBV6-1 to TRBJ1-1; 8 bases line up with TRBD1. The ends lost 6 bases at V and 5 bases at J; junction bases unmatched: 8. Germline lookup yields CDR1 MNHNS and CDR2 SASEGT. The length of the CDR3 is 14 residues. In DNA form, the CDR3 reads TGTGCCAGCAGGGGGACAGGTCTGAGGACTGAAGCTTTCTTT. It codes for CASRGTGLRTEAFF.

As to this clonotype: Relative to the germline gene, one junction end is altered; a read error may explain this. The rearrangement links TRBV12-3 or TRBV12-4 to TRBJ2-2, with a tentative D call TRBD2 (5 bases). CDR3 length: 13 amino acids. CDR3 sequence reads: CVSSFYLTGELLF. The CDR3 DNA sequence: TGTGTCAGCAGTTTCTATCTAACCGGGGAGCTGCTTTTT.

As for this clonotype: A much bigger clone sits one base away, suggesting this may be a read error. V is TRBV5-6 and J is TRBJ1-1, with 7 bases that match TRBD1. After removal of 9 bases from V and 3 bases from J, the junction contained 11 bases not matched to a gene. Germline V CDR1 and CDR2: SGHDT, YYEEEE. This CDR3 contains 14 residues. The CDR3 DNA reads TGTGCCACCTGGGACAGCGGGACGGACACTGAAGCTTTCTTT. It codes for CATWDSGTDTEAFF. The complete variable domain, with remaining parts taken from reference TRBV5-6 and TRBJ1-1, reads DAGVTQSPTHLIKTRGQQVTLRCSPKSGHDTVSWYQQALGQGPQFIFQYYEEEERQRGNFPDRFSGHQFPNYSSELNVNALLLGDSALYLCATWDSGTDTEAFFGQGTRLTVV.

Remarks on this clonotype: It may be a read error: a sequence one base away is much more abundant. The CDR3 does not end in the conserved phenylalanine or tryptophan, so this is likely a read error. The DNA of the CDR3 is TGCAGTGCTGCGCCGACTACACAATACAATGAGCAGTTCTTA. Translation: CSAAPTTQYNEQFL. The chain links TRBV20-1 to TRBJ2-1; perhaps TRBD2 as D (5 bases). Trimming removed 5 bases at V and 4 bases at J, with 15 bases between. Germline loops: CDR1 DFQATT, CDR2 SNEGSKA (reference sequence). This CDR3 comprises 14 residues.

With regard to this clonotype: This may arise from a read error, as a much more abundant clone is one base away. CDR3 protein: CASSLYARASYNEQFF. CDR3 in DNA: TGTGCCAGCAGCTTATATGCTAGGGCGTCCTACAATGAGCAGTTCTTC. V gene TRBV11-2 combines with J gene TRBJ2-1, with unresolved D. Germline CDR1 reads SGHAT; CDR2 reads FQNNGV. The CDR3 totals 16 residues. V was pared by 2 bases and J by 1 base, with 12 bases between.

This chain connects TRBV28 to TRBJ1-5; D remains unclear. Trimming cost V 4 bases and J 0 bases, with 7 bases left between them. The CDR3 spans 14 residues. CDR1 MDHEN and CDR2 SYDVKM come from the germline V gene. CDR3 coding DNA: TGTGCCAGCAGTTGGGGTTATAGCAATCAGCCCCAGCATTTT. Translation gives CASSWGYSNQPQHF. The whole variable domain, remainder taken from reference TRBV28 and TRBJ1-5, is DVKVTQSSRYLVKRTGEKVFLECVQDMDHENMFWYRQDPGLGLRLIYFSYDVKMKEKGDIPEGYSVSREKKERFSLILESASTNQTSMYLCASSWGYSNQPQHFGDGTRLSIL.

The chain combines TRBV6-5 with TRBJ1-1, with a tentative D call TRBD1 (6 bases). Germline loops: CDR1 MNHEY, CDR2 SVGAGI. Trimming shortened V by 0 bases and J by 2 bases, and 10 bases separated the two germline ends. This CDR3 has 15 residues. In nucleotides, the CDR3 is TGTGCCAGCAGTTACTCGGGGGCCCCTAACACTGAAGCTTTCTTT. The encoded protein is CASSYSGAPNTEAFF.

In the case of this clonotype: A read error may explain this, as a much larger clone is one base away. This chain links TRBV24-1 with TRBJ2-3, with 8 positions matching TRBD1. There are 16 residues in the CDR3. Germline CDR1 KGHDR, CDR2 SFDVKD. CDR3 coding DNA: TGTGCCACCAGTGATTTGCCGACAGGGGACACAGATACGCATTATTTT. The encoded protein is CATSDLPTGDTDTHYF.